Listed below are T cell receptor beta chains from one sample, sequenced in a study of spatial heterogeneity in lung cancer. TCRdb redid the calling of the 5' RACE reads with MiXCR, one entry per CDR3 protein. The sample carries about 39,000 distinct CDR3 sequences, approximately 3% recorded once. Sequenced material: normal lung tissue next to the tumor, taken at surgery. The receptor source for this set is a male donor with early-stage non-small cell lung cancer. Each CDR3 is given without its conserved first and last residue. The size field is filled for only some rows; it gives once, few, many or a size class.

CDR3 length,J gene,clone size,V gene,CDR3 protein
13,TRBJ2-1,many,TRBV19,ASTPPGDAYNEQF
14,TRBJ2-2,many,TRBV4-3,ASSRFGTGNTGELF
14,TRBJ2-2,few,TRBV7-9,ASSSPAGGNTGELF
11,TRBJ1-1,many,TRBV20-1,SAGSQGNTEAF
16,TRBJ1-1,many,TRBV7-8,ASSLWGRSNGMNTEAF
13,TRBJ1-2,many,TRBV14,ASSQVAGANYGYT
16,TRBJ2-3,many,TRBV6-5,ASSYSPPRYSSTDTQY
14,TRBJ2-7,many,TRBV28,ASSSRTSGRALEQY
11,TRBJ2-2,many,TRBV12-3/TRBV12-4,ASRPVGTGELF
11,TRBJ1-1,many,TRBV18,ASSVGTGVRAF
14,TRBJ2-3,many,TRBV21-1,ASSKGIGRRADTQY
11,TRBJ2-3,many,TRBV12-3/TRBV12-4,ASSKTGPDTQY
13,TRBJ2-7,many,TRBV20-1,SARTGGAQVYEQY
14,TRBJ1-5,many,TRBV6-1,ASNPGQIDSNQPQH
11,TRBJ2-1,many,TRBV25-1,ASSVAGGDEQF
11,TRBJ2-5,many,TRBV6-2/TRBV6-3,ASTGTSGETQY
11,TRBJ2-5,many,TRBV12-3/TRBV12-4,ASSFGSAETQY
12,TRBJ1-1,NA,TRBV18,ASAPGPKDTEAF
10,TRBJ2-7,NA,TRBV7-8,VSTRDKYEQY
14,TRBJ2-3,many,TRBV7-2,ASGTYRASSTDTQY
9,TRBJ2-7,many,TRBV29-1,SVVGGVEQY
13,TRBJ1-1,many,TRBV2,ASSRDRGYNTEAF
11,TRBJ2-2,many,TRBV18,ASSLTYTGELF